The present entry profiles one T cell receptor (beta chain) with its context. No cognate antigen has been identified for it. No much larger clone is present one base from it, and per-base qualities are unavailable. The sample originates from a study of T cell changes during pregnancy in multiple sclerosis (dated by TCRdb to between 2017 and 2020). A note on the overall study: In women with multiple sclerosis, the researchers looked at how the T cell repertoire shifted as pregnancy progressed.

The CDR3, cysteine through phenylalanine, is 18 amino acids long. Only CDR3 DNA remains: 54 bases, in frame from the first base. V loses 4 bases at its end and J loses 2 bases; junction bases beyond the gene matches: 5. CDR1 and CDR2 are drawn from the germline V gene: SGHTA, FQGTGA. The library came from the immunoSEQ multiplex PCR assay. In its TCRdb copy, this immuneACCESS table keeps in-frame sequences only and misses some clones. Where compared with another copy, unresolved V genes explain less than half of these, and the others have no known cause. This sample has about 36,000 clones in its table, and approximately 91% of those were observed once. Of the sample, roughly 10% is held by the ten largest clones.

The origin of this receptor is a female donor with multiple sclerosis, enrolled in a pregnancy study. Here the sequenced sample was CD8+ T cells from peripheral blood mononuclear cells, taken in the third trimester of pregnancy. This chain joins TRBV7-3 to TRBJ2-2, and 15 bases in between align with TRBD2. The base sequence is TGTGCCAGCAGCTCGGGGACTAGCGGGGGGCCTAACACCGGGGAGCTGTTTTTT. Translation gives CASSSGTSGGPNTGELFF.